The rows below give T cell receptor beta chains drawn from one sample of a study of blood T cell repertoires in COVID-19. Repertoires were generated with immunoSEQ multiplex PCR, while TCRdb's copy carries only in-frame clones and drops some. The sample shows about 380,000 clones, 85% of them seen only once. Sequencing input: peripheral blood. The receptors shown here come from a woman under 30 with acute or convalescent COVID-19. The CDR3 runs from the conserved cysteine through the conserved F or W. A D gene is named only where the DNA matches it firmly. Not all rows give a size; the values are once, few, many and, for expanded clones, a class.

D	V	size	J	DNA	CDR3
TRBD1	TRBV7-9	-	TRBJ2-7	TGTGCCAGCAGCGTGGACAGGGGGCGGTTCCCCGAGCAGTACTTC	CASSVDRGRFPEQYF
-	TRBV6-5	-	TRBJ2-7	TGTGCCAGCAGACAGGGAACCTACGAGCAGTACTTC	CASRQGTYEQYF
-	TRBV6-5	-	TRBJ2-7	TGTGCCAGCAGTCCCGACAAGGGGCGCCGAGAGCAGTACTTC	CASSPDKGRREQYF
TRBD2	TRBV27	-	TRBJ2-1	TGTGCCAGCAGTTCAACTAGCGGGAGGAATTACAATGAGCAGTTCTTC	CASSSTSGRNYNEQFF
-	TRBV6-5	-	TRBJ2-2	TGTGCCAGCACAGGGCTTACCGGGGAGCTGTTTTTT	CASTGLTGELFF
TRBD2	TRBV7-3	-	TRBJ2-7	TGTGCCAGCAGCCCCCCGGGGGGGGAAGAGCAGTACTTC	CASSPPGGEEQYF
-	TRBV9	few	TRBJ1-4	TGTGCCAGCAGACGGGAGGGATCCAATGAAAAACTGTTTTTT	CASRREGSNEKLFF
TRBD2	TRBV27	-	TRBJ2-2	TGTGCCAGCAGTTCTAACATAGGACTAGCGGGAGGGCCGGGCACCGGGGAGCTGTTTTTT	CASSSNIGLAGGPGTGELFF
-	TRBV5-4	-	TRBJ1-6	TGTGCCAGCAGCTTGGGAGCGGGGGCGAATAATTCACCCCTCCACTTT	CASSLGAGANNSPLHF
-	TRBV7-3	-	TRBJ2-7	TGTGCCAGCAGCTTGGGTTTCCAGGAAGGGGACGAGCAGTACTTC	CASSLGFQEGDEQYF
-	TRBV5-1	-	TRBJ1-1	TGCGCCAGCAGCTGGTACGGGTTACGGGACACTGAAGCTTTCTTT	CASSWYGLRDTEAFF
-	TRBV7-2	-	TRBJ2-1	TGTGCCAGCAGCTCCACACCCCAAACCTACAATGAGCAGTTCTTC	CASSSTPQTYNEQFF
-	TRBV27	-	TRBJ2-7	TGTGCCAGCAGTTTGGGCAGGGCGGCCCCTCACGAGCAGTACTTC	CASSLGRAAPHEQYF
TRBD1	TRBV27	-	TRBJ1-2	TGTGCCAGCAGTTTATCTATCTGGGGACAGGGGGCTGGTGGCTACACCTTC	CASSLSIWGQGAGGYTF
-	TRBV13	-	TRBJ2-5	TGTGCCAGCAGCTTACACAAGCGCCAAGAGACCCAGTACTTC	CASSLHKRQETQYF
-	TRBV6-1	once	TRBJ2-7	TGTGCCAGCAGTGAGAATCCTAGCGCGCACTACGAGCAGTACTTC	CASSENPSAHYEQYF
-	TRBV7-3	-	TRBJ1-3	TGTGCCAGCAGCTTAGGGGGCCAGCCTGGAAACACCATATATTTT	CASSLGGQPGNTIYF
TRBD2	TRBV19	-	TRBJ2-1	TGTGCCAGTAGTCCAGGACTAGCGGGCCTCTCCTACAATGAGCAGTTCTTC	CASSPGLAGLSYNEQFF
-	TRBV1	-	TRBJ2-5	TGCACCAGCAGCCGGCCCAAGGGGTCCGGAGAGACCCAGTACTTC	CTSSRPKGSGETQYF
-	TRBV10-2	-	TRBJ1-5	TGCGCCAGCAGTGTAGTTACCGGACAGTACAATCAGCCCCAGCATTTT	CASSVVTGQYNQPQHF
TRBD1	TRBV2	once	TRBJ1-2	TGTGCCAGCAAGGGGACAGGGGGGTTAGTAAGAGGCTACACCTTC	CASKGTGGLVRGYTF
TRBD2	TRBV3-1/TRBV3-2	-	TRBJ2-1	TGTGCCAGCAGCCAAGAACTAGCGGGAGTAAATGAGCAGTTCTTC	CASSQELAGVNEQFF
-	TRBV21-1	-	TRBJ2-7	TGTGCCAGCAGCAAATTCCCGGGGGACAGAGGCTACGAGCAGTACTTC	CASSKFPGDRGYEQYF
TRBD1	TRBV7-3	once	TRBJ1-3	TGTGCCAGCAGCGATGGACAGGGTGGGACCATATATTTT	CASSDGQGGTIYF
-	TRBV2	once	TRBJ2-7	TGTGCCAGCAGTGACCCAGGGTTAGCCTCCTACGAGCAGTACTTC	CASSDPGLASYEQYF
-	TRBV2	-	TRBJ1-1	TGTGACAGCAGGGGCCCAATGAACACTGAAGCTTTCTTT	CDSRGPMNTEAFF
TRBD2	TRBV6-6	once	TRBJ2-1	TGTGCCAGCAGTTACGTTAGCGGGGGGGGTGATGAGCAGTTCTTC	CASSYVSGGGDEQFF
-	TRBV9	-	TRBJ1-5	TGTGCCAGCAGCGTAGAAGCAGGGTCCGATCAGCCCCAGCATTTT	CASSVEAGSDQPQHF
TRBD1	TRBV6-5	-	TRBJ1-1	TGTGCCAGCAGTTACTGGGTGGGACAGTTTGGAACTGAAGCTTTCTTT	CASSYWVGQFGTEAFF
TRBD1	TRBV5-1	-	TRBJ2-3	TGCGCCAGCAGCCCCACGGGACAGGGAACAGATACGCAGTATTTT	CASSPTGQGTDTQYF
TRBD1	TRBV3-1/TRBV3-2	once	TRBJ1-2	TGTGCCAGCAGTCTCGGGACAGGGGTTGTAAACTATGGCTACACCTTC	CASSLGTGVVNYGYTF
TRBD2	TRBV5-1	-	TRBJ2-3	TGCGCCAGCAGCTACCTAGCGGGTGTTAGCACAGATACGCAGTATTTT	CASSYLAGVSTDTQYF
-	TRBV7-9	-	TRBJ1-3	TGTGCCAGCAGACACCCCCGCGACAGGCTGCCTGGAAACACCATATATTTT	CASRHPRDRLPGNTIYF
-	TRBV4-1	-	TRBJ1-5	TGCGCCAGCAGCCAAGATGTACCGACGATCCGGGGTACACATTTT	CASSQDVPTIRGTHF
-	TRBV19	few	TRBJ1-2	TGTGCCAGTACCCGGACAGACAACTATGGCTACACCTTC	CASTRTDNYGYTF
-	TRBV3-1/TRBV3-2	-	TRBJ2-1	TGTGCCAGCAGCCAAGAGGGGCTCACCGACGAGCAGTTCTTC	CASSQEGLTDEQFF
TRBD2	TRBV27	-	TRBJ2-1	TGTGCCAGCAGCTTTGGGACTAGCGGGAGGGGTGAGCAGTTCTTC	CASSFGTSGRGEQFF
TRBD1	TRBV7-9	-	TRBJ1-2	TGTGCCAGCAGCTCCGGGACAGGGGAGACCTTC	CASSSGTGETF
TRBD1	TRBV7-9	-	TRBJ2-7	TGTGCCAGCAGCTCGAAGGTGGCAGGGGGTTACGAGCAGTACTTC	CASSSKVAGGYEQYF